Listed below are T cell receptor beta chains from one sample, sequenced in a study of shared T cell receptors in the human thymus. The protocol was immunoSEQ multiplex PCR, while the TCRdb copy is restricted to in-frame clones and leaves out a portion. The sample lists about 660,000 clones, around nine tenths occurring once. These data are also associated with another study on human thymus T cells.

The sample consisted of thymocytes. The source of these receptors is a boy less than two years old with a congenital heart defect. The CDR3 runs from the conserved cysteine through the conserved F or W. A D gene is named only where the DNA matches it firmly. The size of a clone is reported for some rows only, either as once, few or many, or as a class for expanded clones.

.	TRBD2	TRBV5-1	TRBJ2-1	CASSSQREGRAYNEQFF	TGCGCCAGCAGCTCCCAGCGGGAGGGCCGAGCCTACAATGAGCAGTTCTTC
.	.	TRBV5-6	TRBJ1-2	CASSLEGARNYGYTF	TGTGCCAGCAGCTTGGAAGGGGCGAGGAACTATGGCTACACCTTC
.	TRBD2	TRBV6-6	TRBJ2-7	CASRSGLAGAYEQYF	TGTGCCAGCAGATCCGGACTAGCGGGGGCCTACGAGCAGTACTTC
.	TRBD1	TRBV28	TRBJ1-2	CASRPSGTGDSYGYTF	TGTGCCAGCAGACCATCTGGGACAGGGGACTCCTATGGCTACACCTTC
.	TRBD2	TRBV5-1	TRBJ2-1	CASSWSSLAGANEQFF	TGCGCCAGCAGCTGGTCGTCCCTAGCGGGAGCCAATGAGCAGTTCTTC
.	.	TRBV30	TRBJ1-4	CAWRRSSNEKLFF	TGTGCCTGGAGACGCAGTTCTAATGAAAAACTGTTTTTT
.	.	TRBV10-3	TRBJ2-1	CAITGDGSNEQFF	TGTGCCATCACCGGAGACGGAAGCAATGAGCAGTTCTTC
.	.	TRBV27	TRBJ2-1	CASSCLPPRSGRNEQFF	TGTGCCAGCAGTTGCCTACCCCCTAGAAGTGGTCGTAATGAGCAGTTCTTC
.	TRBD1	TRBV15	TRBJ2-7	CATSRDRGPGGAWEQYF	TGTGCCACCAGCAGAGATAGGGGGCCAGGGGGCGCGTGGGAGCAGTACTTC
.	TRBD1	TRBV4-1	TRBJ1-5	CASSPGTGPHQPQHF	TGCGCCAGCAGCCCCGGGACAGGCCCCCATCAGCCCCAGCATTTT
.	TRBD1	TRBV7-2	TRBJ2-7	CASSSFGGQESYEQYF	TGTGCCAGCAGCTCCTTCGGGGGACAGGAGTCCTACGAGCAGTACTTC
.	TRBD2	TRBV6-1	TRBJ2-7	CASRPTSGSSYEQYF	TGTGCCAGCAGGCCCACTAGCGGGAGTTCCTACGAGCAGTACTTC
once	TRBD2	TRBV5-6	TRBJ2-3	CASSLRSSGIGDTQYF	TGTGCCAGCAGCTTGAGGTCTAGCGGGATTGGAGATACGCAGTATTTT